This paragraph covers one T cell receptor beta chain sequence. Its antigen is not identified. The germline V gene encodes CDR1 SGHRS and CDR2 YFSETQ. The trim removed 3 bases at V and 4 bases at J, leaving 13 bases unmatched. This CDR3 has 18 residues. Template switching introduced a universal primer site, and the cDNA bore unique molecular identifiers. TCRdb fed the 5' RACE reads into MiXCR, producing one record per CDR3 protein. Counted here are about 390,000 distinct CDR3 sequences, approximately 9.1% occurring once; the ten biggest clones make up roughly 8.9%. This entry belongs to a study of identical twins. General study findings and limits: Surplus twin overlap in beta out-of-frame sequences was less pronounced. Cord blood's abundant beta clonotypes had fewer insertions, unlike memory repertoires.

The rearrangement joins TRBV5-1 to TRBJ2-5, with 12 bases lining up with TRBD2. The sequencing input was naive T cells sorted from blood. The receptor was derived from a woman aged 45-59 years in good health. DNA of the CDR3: TGCGCCAGCAGCTCGCGACTAGCGGGAGTACGGGTCATAGAGACCCAGTACTTC. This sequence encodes CASSSRLAGVRVIETQYF.